This T cell receptor (beta chain) was captured in a study of OX40 agonist ivuxolimab in advanced cancers. Trimming removed 5 bases from V and 2 bases from J, with 18 bases in between. The germline gives CDR1 SGHVS, CDR2 FQNEAQ. The CDR3 is 16 residues long. With regard to this clone: Its antigen remains unknown.

General study results and limits: Averaging showed that CD8+ T cells had more expanded clones than CD4+ did. Among some nonresponders, normalized T-cell clonal expansion was also low.

Some clones are missing from TCRdb's copy, which holds only in-frame ones; the method was immunoSEQ multiplex PCR. The table shows about 61,000 clones, with about 88% occurring only once. Here the sequenced sample was CD4+ or CD8+ T cells sorted from blood, taken in a trial of the OX40 agonist ivuxolimab. The rearrangement uses TRBV7-8 and TRBJ1-1; D is perhaps TRBD1 (5 bases). This clonotype was obtained from an adult with an advanced solid tumor such as melanoma, head and neck, liver or kidney cancer. The CDR3 region is CASSPVRGASNTEAFF. CDR3 sequence (DNA): TGTGCCAGCAGCCCCGTGAGGGGCGCTTCTAACACTGAAGCTTTCTTT.